This T cell receptor beta chain was captured by sequencing in a study of a mutant IDH1 vaccine in newly diagnosed glioma. The wider study: Once 4-6 weeks had passed after radiotherapy alone, vaccination started, or it started with temozolomide cycles. Treated patients showed a male proportion of approximately 62%, a female proportion of about 38%, and a mean age of about 41 years.

Time point indicated: week 11, during vaccination. The content of each vaccine dose was 300 ug of mutant IDH1 20-mer peptide, and topical imiquimod accompanied it. Astrocytomas that were new, WHO grade 3 or 4, IDH1-mutant and ATRX-lost were present in the donors. A remark on this clone: What it binds is unknown.

Germline CDR1 reads SEHNR; CDR2 reads FQNEAQ (reference sequence). J was trimmed by 3 bases and V by 4 bases; bases with no gene match: 6. The CDR3 length is 16 residues. Findings and caveats of the study: Vaccination induced immune responses in 93.3% of patients.

Assay used: immunoSEQ multiplex PCR; TCRdb lists only in-frame clones, some missing. The data contain fewer than 75,000 clones, approximately 88% of them singletons. V gene TRBV7-9 combines with J gene TRBJ1-4; TRBD1 agrees at 9 bases. This material consisted of PBMCs, taken from a glioma patient whose treatment included an IDH1 peptide vaccine. The sequence was obtained from a woman aged 45-65 years with glioma. In DNA form, the CDR3 reads TGTGCCAGCAGCTACCCGGGACAGGGACCTAATGAAAAACTGTTTTTT. Its translation is CASSYPGQGPNEKLFF.